This T cell receptor (beta chain) comes out of a study of T cell responses to AZD1222 COVID-19 vaccine. The study's findings and limits: Repertoires were obtained solely post-peak T cell response.

Comments on this clone: Its matching antigen is unknown. Other DNA sequences in this sample translate to the same CDR3.

This CDR3 is built from 15 residues. The V segment lost 0 bases and the J segment 5 bases; nucleotides outside the gene matches: 0. Germline CDR1 and CDR2: LGHNA and YSLEER. Assay used: immunoSEQ multiplex PCR; TCRdb lists only in-frame clones, some missing. The data contain 82,000 or so clones, roughly nine tenths of them singletons. The source is an adult in good health. The chain links TRBV4-3 to TRBJ1-4; 10 positions agree with TRBD1. This sample comprised peripheral blood, obtained on day 0 of AZD1222 vaccination. The CDR3 nucleotides read TGCGCCAGCAGCCAAGAGGGACAGGGGAATGAAAAACTGTTTTTT. This translates into CASSQEGQGNEKLFF.